This T cell receptor (beta chain) was sequenced during a study of shared clonotypes between healthy human individuals. As for this clone: This same CDR3 is encoded by further DNA sequences in the sample.

Using immunoSEQ multiplex PCR, the repertoire was profiled, and TCRdb retains in-frame clones only, with some absent. The table records 2 million to 2.5 million clones, approximately 94% of them present only once. The CDR3 consists of 13 residues. V lost 5 bases and J lost 5; bases outside the gene matches: 4. Germline V gene sequence: CDR1 LGHNA, CDR2 YSLEER. Naive CD8 cells comprised CD45RO-negative, CCR7-positively selected cells, excluding terminally differentiated effector memory CD45RA+ cells. This sequence originates from a man younger than 30 in good health. Sequenced sample: naive CD8+ T cells sorted from blood. This chain uses TRBV4-3 with TRBJ1-1, with 8 positions matching TRBD1. The CDR3 loop is CASSVTGGTEAFF. CDR3 sequence (DNA): TGCGCCAGCAGCGTTACAGGGGGGACTGAAGCTTTCTTT.